This entry features one T cell receptor (beta chain) sequence. The antigen remains undetermined. The sample comes from a study of regulatory T cells in long-lasting Graves disease. Arm-PCR of CDR3 regions and iRepertoire HTBI primers were the basis on which TCR beta libraries were built. In the study's own analysis: Throughout the samples, researchers identified some 57 TRBV and 13 to 15 TRBJ segments. TCRdb analysed the multiplex PCR reads with MiXCR anew, one entry per CDR3 protein. TCRdb assigned the V and J calls; the authors' analysis was not used. The profile shows 400,000 to 500,000 distinct CDR3 sequences, roughly 15% of them singletons. CDR3 size: 13 residues. V trimming: 8 bases; J trimming: 9 bases; junction bases outside the gene matches: 3. Germline CDR1 is LGHNA and CDR2 is YSLEER. As to time point: newly diagnosed GD, antithyroid drugs for less than 3 months. The TCR library was prepared using RNA isolated from PBMCs. Graves' disease diagnoses used American Thyroid Association guidelines.

Whole-study results and caveats: A greater number of public clonotypes (around 3,000) was shared by persistent patients than by new patients (over 900). Researchers examined only peripheral blood and not thyroid tissue.

These data were likewise used in another study, on T cells in Graves' hyperthyroidism and ophthalmopathy.

The clonotype was recovered from a woman aged 18-35 years with Graves disease. The chain carries TRBV4-3 and TRBJ2-1; 14 bases map to TRBD2. The source was peripheral blood mononuclear cells (PBMCs), collected at new diagnosis, from a patient treated with antithyroid drugs. The DNA for the CDR3 is TGCGCCAGCGGGACTAGCGGGGGCCTTGAGCAGTTCTTC. Translating gives CASGTSGGLEQFF.